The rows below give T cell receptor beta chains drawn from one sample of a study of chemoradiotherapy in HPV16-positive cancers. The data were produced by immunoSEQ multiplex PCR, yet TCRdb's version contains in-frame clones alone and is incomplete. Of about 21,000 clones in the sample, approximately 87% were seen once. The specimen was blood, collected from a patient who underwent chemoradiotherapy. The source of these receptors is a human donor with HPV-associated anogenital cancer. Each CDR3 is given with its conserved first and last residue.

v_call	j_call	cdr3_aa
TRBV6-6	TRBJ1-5	CASRPDRAAQPQHF
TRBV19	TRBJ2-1	CASSIRLNEQFF
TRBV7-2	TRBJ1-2	CASSLVSTYGYTF
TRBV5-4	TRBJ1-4	CASSPTGGEKLFF
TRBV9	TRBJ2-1	CASSPRLAGGRSYNEQFF
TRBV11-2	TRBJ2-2	CASSVGELFF
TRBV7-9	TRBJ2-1	CASSPTGAGQTSYNEQFF
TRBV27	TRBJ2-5	CASSISGGGKLHQYF
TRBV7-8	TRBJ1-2	CASSADHRQGTNYGYTF
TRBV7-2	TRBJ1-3	CASSLGQGLFFSSGNTIYF
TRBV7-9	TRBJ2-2	CASSSRGSGENTGELFF
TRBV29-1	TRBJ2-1	CSASTVYRGQGVSAYNEQFF
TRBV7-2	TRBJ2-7	CASSLPFSYEQYF
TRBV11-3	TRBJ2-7	CASSLDRVRSYEQYF
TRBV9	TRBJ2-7	CASSVEAAGFSYEQYF
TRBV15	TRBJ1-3	CATSRDTGSGNTIYF
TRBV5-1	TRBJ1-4	CASSLYQGREEKLFF
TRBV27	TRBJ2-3	CASSTVPDTQYF
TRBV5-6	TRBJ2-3	CASSFGRPPNTQYF
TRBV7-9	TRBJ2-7	CASSLAQTGNSYEQYF
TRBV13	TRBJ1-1	CASRTGGANTEAFF
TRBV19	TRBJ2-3	CASSLGQGIGTDTQYF
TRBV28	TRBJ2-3	CASSSAVDTQYF
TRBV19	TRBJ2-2	CASSTGTLNTGELFF
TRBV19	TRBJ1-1	CASSITPNTEAFF
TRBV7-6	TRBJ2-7	CASSLQGGEQYF
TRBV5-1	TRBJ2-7	CASSQTGGLYEQYF
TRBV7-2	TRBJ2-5	CASSLVRKETQYF
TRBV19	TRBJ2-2	CASTPRRERAGELFF
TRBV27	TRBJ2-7	CASSQQGYEQYF
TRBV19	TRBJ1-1	CASRQGKNTEAFF
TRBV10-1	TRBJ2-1	CATPPGLAGVSEQFF
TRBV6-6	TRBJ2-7	CASSYGTSGSNEQYF
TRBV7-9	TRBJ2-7	CASSLEVGEQYF
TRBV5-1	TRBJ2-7	CASSEGRLTYEQYF
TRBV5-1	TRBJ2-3	CASSSIAGGTDTQYF
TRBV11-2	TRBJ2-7	CASSPLGRSSYEQYF
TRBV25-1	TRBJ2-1	CASSHRGIAGKGEQFF
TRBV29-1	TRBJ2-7	CSVDRGSGPYEQYF
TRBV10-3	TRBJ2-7	CAISERAGRNYEQYF
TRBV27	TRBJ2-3	CASRPRGGTDTQYF
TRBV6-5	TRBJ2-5	CASSYGGAGQETQYF
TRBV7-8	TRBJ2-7	CASRNHTESYEQYF
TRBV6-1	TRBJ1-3	CASSGSAGALLTIYF
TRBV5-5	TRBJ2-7	CASSPRVGGASGRAYEQYF
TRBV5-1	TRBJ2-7	CASSSRGTSGRMGQYF